This entry features one T cell receptor (beta chain) sequence. Its specificity is not known. This CDR3 spans 17 amino acids. The germline V gene has CDR1 MNHNS and CDR2 SASEGT. This record comes from a study of monozygotic twins with inflammatory bowel disease. TCRdb re-called the 5' RACE reads; every CDR3 protein appears as one record, without DNA. This repertoire comprises about 380,000 distinct CDR3 sequences; its ten largest clones make up roughly 2.6%. Findings of the study overall: None of the different T cell subtypes could be distinguished from one another. Among IBD patients, fewer clonotypes were shared with others than among healthy twins, especially with disease activity.

The sequence was collected from a human donor with ulcerative colitis or Crohn's disease, or a healthy co-twin of an affected twin (not recorded which). The source material was blood. The chain has TRBV6-1 and TRBJ2-1; TCRdb gives TRBD2 as the D gene, but with no DNA this cannot be confirmed. CDR3 protein: CASGNPSGAGGQNEQFF.